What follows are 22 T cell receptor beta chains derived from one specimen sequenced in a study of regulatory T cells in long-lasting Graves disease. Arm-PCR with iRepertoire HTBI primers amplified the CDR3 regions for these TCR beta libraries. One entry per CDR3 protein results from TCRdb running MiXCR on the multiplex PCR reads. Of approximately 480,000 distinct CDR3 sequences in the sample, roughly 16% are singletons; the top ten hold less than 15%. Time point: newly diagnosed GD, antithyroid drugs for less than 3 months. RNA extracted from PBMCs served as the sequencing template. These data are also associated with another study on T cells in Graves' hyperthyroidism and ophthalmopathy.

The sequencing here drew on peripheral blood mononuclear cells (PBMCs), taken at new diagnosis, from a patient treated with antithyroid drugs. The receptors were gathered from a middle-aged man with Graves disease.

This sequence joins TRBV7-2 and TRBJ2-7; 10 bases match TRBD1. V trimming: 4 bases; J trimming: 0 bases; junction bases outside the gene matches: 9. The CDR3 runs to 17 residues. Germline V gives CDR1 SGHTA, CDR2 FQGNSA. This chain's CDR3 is CASSSWTGGAGSYEQYF. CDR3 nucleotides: TGTGCCAGCAGCTCTTGGACAGGGGGAGCTGGCTCCTACGAGCAGTACTTC.

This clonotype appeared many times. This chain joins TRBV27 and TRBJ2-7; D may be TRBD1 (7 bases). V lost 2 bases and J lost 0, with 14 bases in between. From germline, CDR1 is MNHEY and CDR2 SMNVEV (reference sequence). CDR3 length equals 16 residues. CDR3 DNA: TGTGCCAGCAGTTTAAATGGGGGGACAGTCTCCTACGAGCAGTACTTC. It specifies CASSLNGGTVSYEQYF.

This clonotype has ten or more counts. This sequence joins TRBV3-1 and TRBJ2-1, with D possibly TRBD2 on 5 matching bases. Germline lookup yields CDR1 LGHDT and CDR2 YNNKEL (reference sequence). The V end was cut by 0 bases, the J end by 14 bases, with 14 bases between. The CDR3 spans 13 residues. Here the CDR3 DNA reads TGTGCCAGCAGCCAAGATCTAGAGGGCATAGAGTTCTTC. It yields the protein CASSQDLEGIEFF.

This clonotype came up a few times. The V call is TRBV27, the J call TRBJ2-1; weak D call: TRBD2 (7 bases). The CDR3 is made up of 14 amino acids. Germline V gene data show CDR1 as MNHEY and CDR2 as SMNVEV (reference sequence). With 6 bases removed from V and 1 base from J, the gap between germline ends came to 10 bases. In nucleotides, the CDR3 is TGTGCCAGCAGGCGGGGGACATCCTACAATGAGCAGTTCTTC. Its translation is CASRRGTSYNEQFF.

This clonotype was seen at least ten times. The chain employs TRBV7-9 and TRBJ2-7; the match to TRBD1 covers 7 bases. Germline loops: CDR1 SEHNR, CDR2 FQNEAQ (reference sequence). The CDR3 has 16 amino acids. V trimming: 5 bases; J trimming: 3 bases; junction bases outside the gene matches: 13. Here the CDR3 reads CASSDTPGQIDYEQYF. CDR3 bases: TGTGCCAGCAGCGATACTCCGGGACAGATCGACTACGAGCAGTACTTC.

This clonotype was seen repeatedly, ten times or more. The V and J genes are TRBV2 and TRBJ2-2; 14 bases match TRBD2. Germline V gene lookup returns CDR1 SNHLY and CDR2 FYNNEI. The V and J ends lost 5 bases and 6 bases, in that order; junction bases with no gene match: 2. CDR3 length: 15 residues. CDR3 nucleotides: TGTGCCAGCAGTCGACTAGCGGGAGGGGCCGGGGAGCTGTTTTTT. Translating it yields CASSRLAGGAGELFF. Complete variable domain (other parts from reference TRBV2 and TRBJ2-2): EPEVTQTPSHQVTQMGQEVILRCVPISNHLYFYWYRQILGQKVEFLVSFYNNEISEKSEIFDDQFSVERPDGSNFTLKIRSTKLEDSAMYFCASSRLAGGAGELFFGEGSRLTVL.

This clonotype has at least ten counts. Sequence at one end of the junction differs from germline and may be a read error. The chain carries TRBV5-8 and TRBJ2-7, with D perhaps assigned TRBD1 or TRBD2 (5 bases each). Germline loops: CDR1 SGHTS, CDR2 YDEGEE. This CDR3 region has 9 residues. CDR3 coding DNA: TGTGCCAGCTACCGGGACCCCGACTTC. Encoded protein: CASYRDPDF.

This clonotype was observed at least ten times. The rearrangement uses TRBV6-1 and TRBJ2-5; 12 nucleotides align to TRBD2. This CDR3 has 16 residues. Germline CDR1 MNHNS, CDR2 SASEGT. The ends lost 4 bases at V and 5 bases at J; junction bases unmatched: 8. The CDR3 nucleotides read TGTGCCAGCAGTGCGACTAGCGGGAGTGTAACGGAGACCCAGTACTTC. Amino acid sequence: CASSATSGSVTETQYF.

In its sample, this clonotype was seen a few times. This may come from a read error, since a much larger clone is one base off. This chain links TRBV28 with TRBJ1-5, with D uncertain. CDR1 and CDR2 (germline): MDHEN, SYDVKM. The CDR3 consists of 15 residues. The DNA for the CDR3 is TGTGCCAGCAGTTTACCAGGTTTTAGCGATCAGCCCCAGCATTTT. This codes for CASSLPGFSDQPQHF.

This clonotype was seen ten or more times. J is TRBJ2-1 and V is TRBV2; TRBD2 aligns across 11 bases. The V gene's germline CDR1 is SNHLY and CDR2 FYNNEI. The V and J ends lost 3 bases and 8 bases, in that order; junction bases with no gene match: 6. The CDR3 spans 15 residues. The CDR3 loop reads CASSEISGRVDEQFF. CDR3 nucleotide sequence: TGTGCCAGCAGTGAGATTAGCGGGAGGGTGGATGAGCAGTTCTTC.

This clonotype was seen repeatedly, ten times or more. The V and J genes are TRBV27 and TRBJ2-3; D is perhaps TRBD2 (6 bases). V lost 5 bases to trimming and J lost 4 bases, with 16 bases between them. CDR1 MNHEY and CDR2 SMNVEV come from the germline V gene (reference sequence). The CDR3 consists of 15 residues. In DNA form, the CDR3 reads TGTGCCAGCAGTCCCGAGGGACTTAGCCCAGATACGCAGTATTTT. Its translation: CASSPEGLSPDTQYF.

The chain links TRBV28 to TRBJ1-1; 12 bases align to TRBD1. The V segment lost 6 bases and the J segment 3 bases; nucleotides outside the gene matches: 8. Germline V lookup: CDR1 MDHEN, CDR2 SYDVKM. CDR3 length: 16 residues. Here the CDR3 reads CASSAGTGGWHTEAFF. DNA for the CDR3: TGTGCCAGCAGCGCTGGGACAGGGGGCTGGCACACTGAAGCTTTCTTT.

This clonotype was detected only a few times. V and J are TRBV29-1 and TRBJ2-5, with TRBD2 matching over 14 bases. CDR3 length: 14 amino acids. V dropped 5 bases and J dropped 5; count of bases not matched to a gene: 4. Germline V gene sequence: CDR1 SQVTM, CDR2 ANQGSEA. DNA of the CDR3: TGCAGCGTTCAGGGACTAGCGGGAGTGGAGACCCAGTACTTC. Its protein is CSVQGLAGVETQYF.

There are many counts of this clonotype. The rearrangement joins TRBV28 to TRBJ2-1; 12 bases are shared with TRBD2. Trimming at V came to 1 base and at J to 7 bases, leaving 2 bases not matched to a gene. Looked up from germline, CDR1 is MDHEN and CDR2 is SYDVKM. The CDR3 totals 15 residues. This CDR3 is CASSLSSGRANEQFF. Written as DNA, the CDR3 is TGTGCCAGCAGTTTATCTAGCGGGAGGGCGAATGAGCAGTTCTTC.

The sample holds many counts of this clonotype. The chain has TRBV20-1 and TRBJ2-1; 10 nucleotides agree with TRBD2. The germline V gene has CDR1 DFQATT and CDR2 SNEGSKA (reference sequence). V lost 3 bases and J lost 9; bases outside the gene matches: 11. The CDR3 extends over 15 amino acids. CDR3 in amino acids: CSASRSGRAQGEQFF. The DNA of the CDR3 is TGCAGTGCTAGTAGGAGCGGGAGGGCCCAGGGTGAGCAGTTCTTC.

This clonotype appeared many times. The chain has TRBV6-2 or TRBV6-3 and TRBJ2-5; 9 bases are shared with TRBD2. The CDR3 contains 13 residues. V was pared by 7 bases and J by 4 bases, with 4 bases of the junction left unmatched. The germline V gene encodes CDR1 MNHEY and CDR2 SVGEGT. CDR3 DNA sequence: TGTGCCAGCATACCTAGCGGGATAGAGACCCAGTACTTC. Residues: CASIPSGIETQYF.

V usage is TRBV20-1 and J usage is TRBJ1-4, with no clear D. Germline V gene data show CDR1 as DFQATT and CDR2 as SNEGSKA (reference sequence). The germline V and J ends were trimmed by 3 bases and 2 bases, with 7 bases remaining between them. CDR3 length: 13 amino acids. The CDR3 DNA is TGCAGTGCTAGTGGAGTGACTAATGAAAAACTGTTTTTT. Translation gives CSASGVTNEKLFF.

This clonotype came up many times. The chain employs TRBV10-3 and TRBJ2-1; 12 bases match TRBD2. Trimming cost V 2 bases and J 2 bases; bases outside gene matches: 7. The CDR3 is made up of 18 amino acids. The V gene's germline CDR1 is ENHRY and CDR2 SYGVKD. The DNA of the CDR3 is TGTGCCATCAGTGAGAGTCTAGCGGGAGGGCCAACCTACAATGAGCAGTTCTTC. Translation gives CAISESLAGGPTYNEQFF.

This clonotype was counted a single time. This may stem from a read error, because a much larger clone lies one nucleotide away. CDR3 DNA sequence: TGTGCCAGCATTTGGGATCTCGAGGTAGCGACCCAGTACTTC. Translation: CASIWDLEVATQYF. The V and J genes are TRBV2 and TRBJ2-5, with D unresolved. The CDR3 sequence is 14 residues long. Germline lookup yields CDR1 SNHLY and CDR2 FYNNEI. V shed 7 bases and J shed 7 bases, with 19 bases lying between them.

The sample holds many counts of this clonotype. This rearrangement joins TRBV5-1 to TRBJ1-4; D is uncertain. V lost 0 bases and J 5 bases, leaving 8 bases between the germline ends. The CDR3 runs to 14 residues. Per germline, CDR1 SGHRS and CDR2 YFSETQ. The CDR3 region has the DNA TGCGCCAGCAGCTTGGAGGGAGTGAATGAAAAACTGTTTTTT. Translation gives CASSLEGVNEKLFF. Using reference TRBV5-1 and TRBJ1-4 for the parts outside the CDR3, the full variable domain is KAGVTQTPRYLIKTRGQQVTLSCSPISGHRSVSWYQQTPGQGLQFLFEYFSETQRNKGNFPGRFSGRQFSNSRSEMNVSTLELGDSALYLCASSLEGVNEKLFFGSGTQLSVL.

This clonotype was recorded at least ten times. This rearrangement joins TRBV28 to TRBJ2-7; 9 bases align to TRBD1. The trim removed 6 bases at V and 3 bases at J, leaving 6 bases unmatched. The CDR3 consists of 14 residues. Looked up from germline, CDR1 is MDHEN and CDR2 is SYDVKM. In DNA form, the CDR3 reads TGTGCCAGCAGCCCCCCGACAGGGGGCTACGAGCAGTACTTC. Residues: CASSPPTGGYEQYF.

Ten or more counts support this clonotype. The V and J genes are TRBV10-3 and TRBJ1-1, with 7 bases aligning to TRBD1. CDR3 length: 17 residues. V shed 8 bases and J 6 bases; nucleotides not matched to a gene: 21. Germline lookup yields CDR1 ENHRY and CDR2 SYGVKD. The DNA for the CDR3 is TGTGCCATCCGGCAGGCAGGGACAGCTAATAAGAATCCTGAAGCTTTCTTT. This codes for CAIRQAGTANKNPEAFF.